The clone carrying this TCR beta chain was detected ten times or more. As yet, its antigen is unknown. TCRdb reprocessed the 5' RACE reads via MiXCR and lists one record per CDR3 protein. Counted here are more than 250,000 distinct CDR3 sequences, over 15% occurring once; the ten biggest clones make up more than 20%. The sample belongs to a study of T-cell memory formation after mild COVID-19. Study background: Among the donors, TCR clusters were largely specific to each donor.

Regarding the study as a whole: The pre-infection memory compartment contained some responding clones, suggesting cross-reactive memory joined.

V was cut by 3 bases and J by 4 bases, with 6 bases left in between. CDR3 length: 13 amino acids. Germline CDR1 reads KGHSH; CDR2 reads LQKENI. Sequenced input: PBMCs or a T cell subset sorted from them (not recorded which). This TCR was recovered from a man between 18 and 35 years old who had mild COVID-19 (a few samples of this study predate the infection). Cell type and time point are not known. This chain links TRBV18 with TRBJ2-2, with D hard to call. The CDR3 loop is CASSPAVTGELFF. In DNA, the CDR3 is TGTGCCAGCTCACCTGCGGTCACCGGGGAGCTGTTTTTT.